The clone carrying this TCR beta chain was detected only once. Its cognate antigen is unknown. TCRdb keeps only in-frame clones here, not all; method: immunoSEQ multiplex PCR. Of more than 110,000 clones listed, 85% to 95% are singletons. This specimen comes from a study of cytotoxic CD8 clonotypes in ibrutinib-treated CLL. Study-level background: After median approximately 6 years, approximately 15 stayed in remission, approximately 12 progressed; responses 25 or so partial, 2 complete. Investigators collected response samples after a median about 12 months of treatment, range 6 to 36. Study results and limitations: Before falling back toward baseline at progression, clonality had risen at the time of ibrutinib response. The study found baseline clonality above age-matched healthy donors, tracking circulating CD8+ T-cell counts.

The CDR3 has 15 amino acids. The germline V gene encodes CDR1 SGHDT and CDR2 YYEEEE. J lost 3 bases, V lost 1 base, and 5 bases had no gene match. The chain joins TRBV5-6 to TRBJ2-7; 9 bases line up with TRBD1. The sequence was collected from a human donor with chronic lymphocytic leukemia. The sample in question was PBMCs, obtained after 12 months of ibrutinib treatment. The CDR3 is CASSLTDRGNYEQYF. CDR3 sequence (DNA): TGTGCCAGCAGCTTGACCGACAGGGGGAACTACGAGCAGTACTTC.